The 22 T cell receptor beta chains reported below all come from one sample, sequenced in a study of control samples from healthy donors and cancer patients. Sequencing was performed with immunoSEQ multiplex PCR; in TCRdb, only in-frame clones are kept and a portion is missing. The table includes 100,000 to 150,000 clones, around 94% detected once. The specimen was PBMCs. The source is a man at least 80 years old with head and neck cancer.

The chain couples TRBV10-3 to TRBJ2-1; D is undetermined. Trimming took 4 bases from V and 3 from J, leaving 7 bases between them. The CDR3 loop spans 13 amino acids. Per the germline V gene, CDR1 is ENHRY and CDR2 is SYGVKD. CDR3 amino acids: CAISGGHYNEQFF. DNA of the CDR3: TGTGCCATCAGTGGTGGTCACTACAATGAGCAGTTCTTC.

The V and J genes are TRBV19 and TRBJ2-1; 9 positions match TRBD1. The germline CDR1 and CDR2 sequences are LNHDA and SQIVND (reference sequence). The V gene end was trimmed by 5 bases and the J gene end by 9 bases; junction bases not matched to a gene: 11. The CDR3 loop spans 15 amino acids. CDR3 in amino acids: CASSLPGQGWGEQFF. Here the CDR3 DNA reads TGTGCCAGTAGTCTGCCGGGACAGGGATGGGGTGAGCAGTTCTTC.

The chain couples TRBV7-8 to TRBJ2-2; 7 bases agree with TRBD1. Germline lookup yields CDR1 SGHVS and CDR2 FQNEAQ. V gave up 5 bases and J gave up 2 bases; unmatched junction bases: 8. This CDR3 is built from 16 residues. CDR3 loop: CASSVPGQINTGELFF. CDR3 in DNA: TGTGCCAGCAGCGTACCGGGACAGATCAACACCGGGGAGCTGTTTTTT.

This chain connects TRBV6-5 to TRBJ1-2; D call uncertain. V was trimmed by 0 bases and J by 2 bases, leaving 7 bases between them. Germline V gene sequence: CDR1 MNHEY, CDR2 SVGAGI. CDR3 length equals 14 residues. CDR3 DNA sequence: TGTGCCAGCAGTTACTCGCCCAACAACTATGGCTACACCTTC. Translating it yields CASSYSPNNYGYTF.

Only a few counts were recorded for this clone. This chain joins TRBV27 and TRBJ2-7; a possible D gene is TRBD1 (5 bases). Deletions cut 4 bases from V and 4 bases from J, with 17 bases between. Germline lookup yields CDR1 MNHEY and CDR2 SMNVEV (reference sequence). The CDR3 extends over 15 amino acids. The CDR3 bases are TGTGCCAGCAGTTCACGACCGGGTCCAGGGTACGAGCAGTACTTC. Protein: CASSSRPGPGYEQYF.

The chain links TRBV7-9 to TRBJ2-7; D perhaps matches TRBD2 (6 bases). This CDR3 has 13 amino acids. V lost 3 bases to trimming and J lost 5 bases, with 11 bases between them. Germline lookup yields CDR1 SEHNR and CDR2 FQNEAQ (reference sequence). The CDR3 DNA is TGTGCCAGCAGCTTTGAGGGGAGGCACGAGCAGTACTTC. This gives the protein CASSFEGRHEQYF.

This clone was found a few times. Other DNA sequences of this sample code for an identical CDR3. The chain couples TRBV18 to TRBJ2-2; D is possibly TRBD1 (5 bases). The germline V gene has CDR1 KGHSH and CDR2 LQKENI. V was shortened by 3 bases and J by 1 base, with 9 bases between the two germline ends. The CDR3 spans 15 residues. The CDR3 DNA is TGTGCCAGCTCACCGCCTAGGGGGAACACCGGGGAGCTGTTTTTT. It specifies CASSPPRGNTGELFF.

This clone has just one count. The gene calls are TRBV6-5 and TRBJ2-7, with 9 bases identical to TRBD2. Germline trimming cut 8 bases from V and 0 bases from J; bases unmatched to any gene: 8. CDR1 is MNHEY, CDR2 SVGAGI, per germline. This CDR3 is 15 amino acids long. The CDR3 DNA sequence: TGTGCCAGCTCCTCTTGGACTAGCGACTCCTACGAGCAGTACTTC. It translates to CASSSWTSDSYEQYF.

V is TRBV2 and J is TRBJ2-4, with D possibly TRBD2 on 6 matching bases. Germline lookup yields CDR1 SNHLY and CDR2 FYNNEI. The CDR3 contains 17 residues. The V end was cut by 2 bases, the J end by 0 bases, with 14 bases between. The CDR3 DNA sequence: TGTGCCAGCAGTGAATTTAACGAGGGACTAGCCAAAAACATTCAGTACTTC. Protein sequence: CASSEFNEGLAKNIQYF.

J is TRBJ1-1 and V is TRBV6-6; D not resolved. Germline V gene data show CDR1 as MNHNY and CDR2 as SVGAGI (reference sequence). The V gene lost 7 bases and the J gene lost 3 bases, with 12 bases spanning the gap. This CDR3 is 13 amino acids long. The DNA of the CDR3 is TGTGCCAGCAACGCTGGTGGCTACACTGAAGCTTTCTTT. This sequence encodes CASNAGGYTEAFF.

The J gene is TRBJ2-1, the V gene TRBV6-5, with D possibly being TRBD1 or TRBD2 (6 bases each). CDR3 length: 12 amino acids. Trimming removed 7 bases at V and 13 bases at J, with 17 bases between. CDR1 MNHEY and CDR2 SVGAGI come from the germline V gene. As DNA, the CDR3 is TGTGCCAGCACAGTTCATCGGGGGCGACAGTTCTTC. It encodes CASTVHRGRQFF.

The V call is TRBV10-2, the J call TRBJ1-1; unclear D gene. This CDR3 is built from 13 residues. Germline lookup yields CDR1 WSHSY and CDR2 SAAADI. Trimming removed 2 bases at V and 5 bases at J, with 9 bases between. CDR3 in amino acids: CASSEVTWTEAFF. CDR3 nucleotide sequence: TGCGCCAGCAGTGAGGTGACCTGGACTGAAGCTTTCTTT.

Turning to this clone: Other DNA sequences of this sample code for an identical CDR3. The chain is built from TRBV5-1 and TRBJ2-5; no definite D call. Trimming stripped 0 bases from V and 5 bases from J, with 5 bases between. Germline assignment: CDR1 SGHRS and CDR2 YFSETQ. The CDR3 extends over 12 amino acids. The CDR3: CASSLASETQYF. The CDR3 coding sequence is TGCGCCAGCAGCTTGGCCTCGGAGACCCAGTACTTC. Full variable domain (rest looked up from reference TRBV5-1 and TRBJ2-5): KAGVTQTPRYLIKTRGQQVTLSCSPISGHRSVSWYQQTPGQGLQFLFEYFSETQRNKGNFPGRFSGRQFSNSRSEMNVSTLELGDSALYLCASSLASETQYFGPGTRLLVL.

This sequence joins TRBV19 and TRBJ1-5; 8 nucleotides agree with TRBD1. The junction had 7 bases not matched to a gene; V was cut back by 3 bases and J by 3 bases. Germline V gives CDR1 LNHDA, CDR2 SQIVND (reference sequence). The CDR3 extends over 16 amino acids. For the CDR3, the DNA is TGTGCCAGTAGTATCCAGAGGACAGGGTACAATCAGCCCCAGCATTTT. Its translation: CASSIQRTGYNQPQHF. Filled out from reference TRBV19 and TRBJ1-5, the complete variable domain reads DGGITQSPKYLFRKEGQNVTLSCEQNLNHDAMYWYRQDPGQGLRLIYYSQIVNDFQKGDIAEGYSVSREKKESFPLTVTSAQKNPTAFYLCASSIQRTGYNQPQHFGDGTRLSIL.

This chain joins TRBV7-2 and TRBJ1-4, with D possibly TRBD1 on 6 matching bases. Trimming stripped 3 bases from V and 8 bases from J, with 16 bases between. The germline V gene encodes CDR1 SGHTA and CDR2 FQGNSA. This CDR3 region has 15 residues. The CDR3 DNA is TGTGCCAGCAGCTTCCAAGGGGGGATTAGAGAAAAACTGTTTTTT. Translation gives CASSFQGGIREKLFF.

The chain recombines TRBV18 with TRBJ2-5, with D perhaps TRBD2 (5 bases). The CDR3 totals 12 residues. In germline, CDR1 is KGHSH, CDR2 LQKENI. With 2 bases removed from V and 5 bases from J, the gap between germline ends came to 6 bases. CDR3 residues: CASSPGGETQYF. The DNA of the CDR3 is TGTGCCAGCTCACCAGGAGGTGAGACCCAGTACTTC.

The chain couples TRBV2 to TRBJ1-2; perhaps TRBD1 as D (5 bases). V lost 4 bases and J 2 bases, leaving 8 bases between the germline ends. The CDR3 is made up of 13 amino acids. CDR1 and CDR2 (germline): SNHLY, FYNNEI. CDR3 sequence reads: CASSGNRNYGYTF. Written as DNA, the CDR3 is TGTGCCAGCAGTGGCAACAGGAACTATGGCTACACCTTC.

The chain is built from TRBV5-1 and TRBJ1-5; 11 nucleotides align to TRBD1. V was clipped by 2 bases and J by 7 bases; unmatched bases: 8. This CDR3 is 16 amino acids long. CDR1 and CDR2 from the germline V gene are SGHRS and YFSETQ. The CDR3 loop reads CASSLLPGQGEQPQHF. CDR3 in DNA: TGCGCCAGCAGCTTACTCCCGGGACAGGGGGAACAGCCCCAGCATTTT. Full variable domain (rest looked up from reference TRBV5-1 and TRBJ1-5): KAGVTQTPRYLIKTRGQQVTLSCSPISGHRSVSWYQQTPGQGLQFLFEYFSETQRNKGNFPGRFSGRQFSNSRSEMNVSTLELGDSALYLCASSLLPGQGEQPQHFGDGTRLSIL.

The chain carries TRBV29-1 and TRBJ1-1; tentatively, D is TRBD1 (6 bases). Trimming removed 6 bases from V and 1 base from J, with 15 bases in between. The CDR3 has 14 amino acids. Germline values: CDR1 SQVTM, CDR2 ANQGSEA. This CDR3 is CSVEDGGRNTEAFF. The CDR3 bases are TGCAGCGTGGAGGACGGGGGGCGGAACACTGAAGCTTTCTTT.

CDR3 residues: CASSETPAGSTDTQYF. CDR3 DNA: TGTGCCAGCAGCGAGACCCCAGCGGGGAGCACAGATACGCAGTATTTT. V gene TRBV9 combines with J gene TRBJ2-3, with 7 bases aligning to TRBD2. CDR1 SGDLS and CDR2 YYNGEE come from the germline V gene. This CDR3 comprises 16 residues. The V and J ends lost 3 bases and 0 bases, in that order; junction bases with no gene match: 7. The variable domain in full, with the rest retrieved from reference TRBV9 and TRBJ2-3, is DSGVTQTPKHLITATGQRVTLRCSPRSGDLSVYWYQQSLDQGLQFLIQYYNGEERAKGNILERFSAQQFPDLHSELNLSSLELGDSALYFCASSETPAGSTDTQYFGPGTRLTVL.

The CDR3: CATSRDKGGHYGYTF. The CDR3 coding sequence is TGTGCCACCAGCAGAGATAAGGGGGGCCACTATGGCTACACCTTC. The V call is TRBV15, the J call TRBJ1-2; possibly TRBD1 for D (6 bases). The V and J ends lost 0 bases and 3 bases respectively, with 11 bases between them. The length of the CDR3 is 15 residues. Germline loops: CDR1 LNHNV, CDR2 YYDKDF (reference sequence).

The rearrangement links TRBV24-1 to TRBJ1-2, with D perhaps matching TRBD1 (5 bases). Trimming removed 6 bases at V and 5 bases at J, with 18 bases between. The germline V gene encodes CDR1 KGHDR and CDR2 SFDVKD. The length of the CDR3 is 15 residues. In nucleotides, the CDR3 is TGTGCCACCAGTATCCGGGGGGGAGGAGGGTATGGCTACACCTTC. Its translation is CATSIRGGGGYGYTF.